These T cell receptor beta chains were read from a single sample in a study of blood T cell repertoires in COVID-19. The protocol was immunoSEQ multiplex PCR, while the TCRdb copy is restricted to in-frame clones and leaves out a portion. The table includes over 200,000 clones, around 88% detected once. Specimen: peripheral blood. These receptors were obtained from a man aged 18 to 29 with active or convalescent COVID-19. The CDR3 runs from the conserved cysteine through the conserved F or W. The order of the fields is clone size, CDR3 length, V gene, J gene, D gene, CDR3 protein, CDR3 DNA. The D gene is left open where the match is weak. Clone size is stated in some rows and not others, as once, few, many or a class when expanded.

>few|15|TRBV19|TRBJ1-5|TRBD1
CASSGTGGPGQPQHF
TGTGCCAGTAGTGGGACAGGGGGACCAGGGCAGCCCCAGCATTTT
>-|15|TRBV7-9|TRBJ2-6|-
CASSLPQTGANVLTF
TGTGCCAGCAGCTTACCCCAAACTGGGGCCAACGTCCTGACTTTC
>-|14|TRBV9|TRBJ2-5|-
CASSVGVRKETQYF
TGTGCCAGCAGCGTAGGAGTCAGGAAAGAGACCCAGTACTTC
>-|13|TRBV25-1|TRBJ2-7|TRBD2
CASSEWGGREQYF
TGTGCCAGCAGTGAATGGGGAGGGAGAGAGCAGTACTTC
>-|12|TRBV6-2/TRBV6-3|TRBJ2-2|-
CASSQYTGELFF
TGTGCCAGCAGTCAGTACACCGGGGAGCTGTTTTTT
>once|13|TRBV5-1|TRBJ2-7|TRBD1
CASSSGQRYEQYF
TGCGCCAGCAGCTCGGGACAGCGCTACGAGCAGTACTTC
>-|12|TRBV9|TRBJ2-7|-
CASSGRGLEQYF
TGTGCCAGCAGCGGAAGGGGACTCGAGCAGTACTTC
>-|12|TRBV29-1|TRBJ1-1|-
CSVEGGGAEAFF
TGCAGCGTTGAGGGGGGAGGGGCGGAAGCTTTCTTT
>once|15|TRBV7-9|TRBJ1-2|TRBD1
CASSYYSGQGRGYTF
TGTGCCAGCAGCTACTATAGCGGACAGGGGAGAGGCTACACCTTC
>-|12|TRBV25-1|TRBJ1-2|TRBD1
CASSENRGRYTF
TGTGCCAGCAGTGAAAACAGGGGTCGCTACACCTTC
>-|17|TRBV7-8|TRBJ1-4|-
CASRPGREQPTNEKLFF
TGTGCCAGCAGACCCGGTCGGGAACAGCCTACAAATGAAAAACTGTTTTTT
>-|15|TRBV10-3|TRBJ2-1|TRBD2
CAISEAASGSDEQFF
TGTGCCATCAGTGAGGCTGCTAGCGGGTCTGATGAGCAGTTCTTC
>-|13|TRBV28|TRBJ2-3|TRBD2
CASMAGESDTQYF
TGTGCCAGCATGGCGGGAGAATCAGATACGCAGTATTTT
>-|15|TRBV10-3|TRBJ2-3|TRBD2
CAISGTTSGTDTQYF
TGTGCCATTAGCGGGACAACCTCGGGCACAGATACGCAGTATTTT
>once|13|TRBV10-3|TRBJ1-2|-
CAISEGGTLGYTF
TGTGCCATCAGCGAGGGGGGGACTCTTGGCTACACCTTC
>-|15|TRBV20-1|TRBJ2-3|-
CSASRVTSRTDTQYF
TGCAGTGCTAGTCGCGTGACTAGTCGCACAGATACGCAGTATTTT
>few|16|TRBV7-2|TRBJ2-3|-
CASSSRLGGGTDTQYF
TGTGCCAGCAGCTCCCGACTTGGGGGCGGCACAGATACGCAGTATTTT
>-|13|TRBV19|TRBJ1-1|-
CASSITENTEAFF
TGTGCCAGTAGTATAACAGAGAACACTGAAGCTTTCTTT
>-|16|TRBV19|TRBJ1-5|TRBD1
CASSVIWGQGNQPQHF
TGTGCCAGTAGTGTAATTTGGGGACAGGGCAATCAGCCCCAGCATTTT
>-|13|TRBV11-2|TRBJ1-5|TRBD1
CASSRDRAQPQHF
TGTGCCAGCAGCCGTGACAGGGCCCAGCCCCAGCATTTT
>-|15|TRBV19|TRBJ1-5|TRBD1
CASSPTGNSNQPQHF
TGTGCCAGTAGCCCGACAGGGAATAGCAATCAGCCCCAGCATTTT
>-|16|TRBV7-9|TRBJ2-1|-
CASSFWGTPRGNEQFF
TGTGCCAGCAGCTTCTGGGGGACACCGCGAGGGAATGAGCAGTTCTTC
>-|13|TRBV10-1|TRBJ1-2|-
CASSDGQNYGYTF
TGCGCCAGCAGTGATGGACAGAACTATGGCTACACCTTC